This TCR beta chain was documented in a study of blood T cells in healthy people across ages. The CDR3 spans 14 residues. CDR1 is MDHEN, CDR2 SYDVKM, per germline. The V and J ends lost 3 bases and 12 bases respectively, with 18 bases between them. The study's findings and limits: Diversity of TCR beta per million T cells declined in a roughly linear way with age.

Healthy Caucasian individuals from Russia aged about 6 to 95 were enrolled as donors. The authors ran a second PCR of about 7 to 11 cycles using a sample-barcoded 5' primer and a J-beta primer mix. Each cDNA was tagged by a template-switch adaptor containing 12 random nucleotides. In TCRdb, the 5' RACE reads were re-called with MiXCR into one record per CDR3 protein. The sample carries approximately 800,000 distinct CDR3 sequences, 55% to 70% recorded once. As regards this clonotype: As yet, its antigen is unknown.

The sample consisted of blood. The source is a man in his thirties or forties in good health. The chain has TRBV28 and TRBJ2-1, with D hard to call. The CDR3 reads CASSFLQAVEGQFF. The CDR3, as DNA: TGTGCCAGCAGTTTTTTGCAGGCCGTAGAAGGGCAGTTCTTC. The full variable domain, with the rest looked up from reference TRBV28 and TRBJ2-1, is DVKVTQSSRYLVKRTGEKVFLECVQDMDHENMFWYRQDPGLGLRLIYFSYDVKMKEKGDIPEGYSVSREKKERFSLILESASTNQTSMYLCASSFLQAVEGQFFGPGTRLTVL.